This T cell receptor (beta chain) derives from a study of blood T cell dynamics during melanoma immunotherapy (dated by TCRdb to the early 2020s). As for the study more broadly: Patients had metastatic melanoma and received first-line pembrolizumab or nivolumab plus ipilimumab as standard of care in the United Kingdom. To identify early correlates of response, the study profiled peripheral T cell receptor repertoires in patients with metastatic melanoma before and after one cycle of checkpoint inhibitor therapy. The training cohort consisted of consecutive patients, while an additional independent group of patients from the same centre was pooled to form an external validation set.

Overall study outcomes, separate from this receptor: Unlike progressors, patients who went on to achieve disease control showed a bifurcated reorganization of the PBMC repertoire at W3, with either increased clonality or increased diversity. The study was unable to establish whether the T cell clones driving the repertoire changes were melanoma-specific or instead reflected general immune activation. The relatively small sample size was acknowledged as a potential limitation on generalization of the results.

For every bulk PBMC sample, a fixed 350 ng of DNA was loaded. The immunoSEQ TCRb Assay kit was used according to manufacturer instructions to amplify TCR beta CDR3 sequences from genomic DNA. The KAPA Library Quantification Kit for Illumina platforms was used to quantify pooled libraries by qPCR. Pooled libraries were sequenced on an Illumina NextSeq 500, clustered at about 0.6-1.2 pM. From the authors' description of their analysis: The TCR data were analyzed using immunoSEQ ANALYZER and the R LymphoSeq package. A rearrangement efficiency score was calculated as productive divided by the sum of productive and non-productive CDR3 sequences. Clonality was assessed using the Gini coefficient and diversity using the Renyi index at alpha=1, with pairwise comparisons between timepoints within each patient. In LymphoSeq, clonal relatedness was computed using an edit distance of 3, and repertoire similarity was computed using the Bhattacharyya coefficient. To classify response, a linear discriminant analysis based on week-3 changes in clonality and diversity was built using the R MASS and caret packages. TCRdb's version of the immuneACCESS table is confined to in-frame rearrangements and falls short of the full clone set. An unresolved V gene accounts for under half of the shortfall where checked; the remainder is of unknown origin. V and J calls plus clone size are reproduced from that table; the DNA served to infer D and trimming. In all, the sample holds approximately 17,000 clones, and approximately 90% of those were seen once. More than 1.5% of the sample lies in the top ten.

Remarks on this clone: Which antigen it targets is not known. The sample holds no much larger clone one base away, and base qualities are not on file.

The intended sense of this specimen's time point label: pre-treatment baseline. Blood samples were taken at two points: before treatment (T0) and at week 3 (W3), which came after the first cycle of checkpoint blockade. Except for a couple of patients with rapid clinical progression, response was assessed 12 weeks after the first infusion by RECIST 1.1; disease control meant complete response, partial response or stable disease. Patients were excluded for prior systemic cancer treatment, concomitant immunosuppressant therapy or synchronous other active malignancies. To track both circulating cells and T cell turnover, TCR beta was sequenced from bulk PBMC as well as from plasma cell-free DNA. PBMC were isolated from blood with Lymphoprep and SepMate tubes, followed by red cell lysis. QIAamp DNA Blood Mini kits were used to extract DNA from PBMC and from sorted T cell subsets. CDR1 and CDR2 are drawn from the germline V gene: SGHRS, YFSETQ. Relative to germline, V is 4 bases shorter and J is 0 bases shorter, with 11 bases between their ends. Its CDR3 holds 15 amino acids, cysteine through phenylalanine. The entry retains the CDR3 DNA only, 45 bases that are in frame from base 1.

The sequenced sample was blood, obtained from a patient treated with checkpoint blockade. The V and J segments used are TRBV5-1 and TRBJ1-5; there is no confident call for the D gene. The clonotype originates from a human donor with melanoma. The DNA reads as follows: TGCGCCAGCAGCCCCGACGACAATAGCAATCAGCCCCAGCATTTT. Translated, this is CASSPDDNSNQPQHF. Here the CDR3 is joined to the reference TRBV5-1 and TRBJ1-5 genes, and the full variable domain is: KAGVTQTPRYLIKTRGQQVTLSCSPISGHRSVSWYQQTPGQGLQFLFEYFSETQRNKGNFPGRFSGRQFSNSRSEMNVSTLELGDSALYLCASSPDDNSNQPQHFGDGTRLSIL.